Given below is one T cell receptor (beta chain) in context. MiXCR, applied by TCRdb to the multiplex PCR reads, yields one record per CDR3 protein. Of fewer than 80,000 distinct CDR3 sequences detected, 40% to 55% appear once; the ten largest clones hold approximately 9.1%. The record originates from a study of breast tumors, draining lymph nodes, adjacent tissues. Germline lookup yields CDR1 MRHNA and CDR2 SNTAGT. V was cut by 3 bases and J by 14 bases, with 14 bases left in between. The CDR3 sequence is 13 residues long. The rearrangement links TRBV6-4 to TRBJ1-6; D uncertain. The sequenced material came from breast tumor tissue. This clonotype originated in a female donor with breast cancer. Some clones in this sample may be carry-over from other donors' samples. The CDR3 nucleotides read TGTGCCAGCAGTGAGCGGGGTATGTCAGCCCTCCACTTT. The encoded protein is CASSERGMSALHF.